This TCR beta chain was captured in a study of blood T cell repertoires in COVID-19. About the research overall: From T cells, B-cell-depleted T cells, or PBMCs came the material, which was cDNA or gDNA.

The V and J ends lost 6 bases and 2 bases, in that order; junction bases with no gene match: 4. The CDR3 loop spans 14 amino acids. In germline, CDR1 is LGHDT, CDR2 YNNKEL (reference sequence). The repertoire was sequenced with immunoSEQ multiplex PCR; TCRdb's copy has only in-frame clones and lacks some. The table shows about 330,000 clones, with approximately 92% occurring only once. Cohort placement rested on clinical history that participants reported themselves. Before being deemed recovered, Cohort 3 donors had two negative PCRs, clearance, or symptom resolution. This chain connects TRBV3-1 (or the pseudogene TRBV3-2) to TRBJ1-5; 7 bases match TRBD1. The receptor was isolated from a woman in her twenties or thirties who had recovered from COVID-19. Material: PBMCs or T cells enriched from blood (not recorded which). The CDR3 nucleotides are TGTGCCAGCAGTAGAACAGGGGGCAATCAGCCCCAGCATTTT. It encodes CASSRTGGNQPQHF.